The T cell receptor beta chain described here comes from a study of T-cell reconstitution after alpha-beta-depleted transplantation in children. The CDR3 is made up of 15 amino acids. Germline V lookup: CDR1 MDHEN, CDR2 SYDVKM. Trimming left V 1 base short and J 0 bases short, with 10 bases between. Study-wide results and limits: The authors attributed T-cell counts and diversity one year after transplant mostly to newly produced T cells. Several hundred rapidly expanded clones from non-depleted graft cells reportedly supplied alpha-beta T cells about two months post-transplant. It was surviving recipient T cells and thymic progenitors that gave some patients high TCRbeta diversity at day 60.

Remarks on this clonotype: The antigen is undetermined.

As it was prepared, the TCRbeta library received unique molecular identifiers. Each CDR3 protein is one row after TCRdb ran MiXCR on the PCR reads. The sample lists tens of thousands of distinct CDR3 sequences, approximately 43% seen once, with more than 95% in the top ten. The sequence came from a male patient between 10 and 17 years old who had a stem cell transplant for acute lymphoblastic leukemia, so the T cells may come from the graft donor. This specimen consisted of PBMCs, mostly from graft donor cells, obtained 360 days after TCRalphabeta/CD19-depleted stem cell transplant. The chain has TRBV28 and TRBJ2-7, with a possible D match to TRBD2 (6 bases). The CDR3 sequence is CASSLFGGSSYEQYF. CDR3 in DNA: TGTGCCAGCAGTTTATTCGGGGGAAGCTCCTACGAGCAGTACTTC.